The clone carrying this T cell receptor (beta chain) was seen repeatedly, ten times or more. What it binds is not known. The source of the sample is a study of T cells in Graves' hyperthyroidism and ophthalmopathy. General study findings and limits: Separation of ophthalmopathy from stable hyperthyroidism was achieved by a 13 V-J model.

Amplified TCR beta CDR3 regions derived from RNA transcripts. In the first-round RT-PCR of the TCR CDR3, the HTBI primer set was used. One entry per CDR3 protein, called by TCRdb with MiXCR from the multiplex PCR reads. This sample has under 250,000 distinct CDR3 sequences, with approximately 17% found just once. After removal of 1 base from V and 4 bases from J, the junction contained 4 bases not matched to a gene. This CDR3 is 15 amino acids long. The germline gives CDR1 SNHLY, CDR2 FYNNEI. This clonotype originated in a man in his fifties with Graves' hyperthyroidism. Sequenced material: blood. V is TRBV2 and J is TRBJ1-3; 7 bases match TRBD1. The CDR3, as DNA: TGTGCCAGCAGTGAAGAGACAGGGTACGGAAACACCATATATTTT. Encoded protein: CASSEETGYGNTIYF.